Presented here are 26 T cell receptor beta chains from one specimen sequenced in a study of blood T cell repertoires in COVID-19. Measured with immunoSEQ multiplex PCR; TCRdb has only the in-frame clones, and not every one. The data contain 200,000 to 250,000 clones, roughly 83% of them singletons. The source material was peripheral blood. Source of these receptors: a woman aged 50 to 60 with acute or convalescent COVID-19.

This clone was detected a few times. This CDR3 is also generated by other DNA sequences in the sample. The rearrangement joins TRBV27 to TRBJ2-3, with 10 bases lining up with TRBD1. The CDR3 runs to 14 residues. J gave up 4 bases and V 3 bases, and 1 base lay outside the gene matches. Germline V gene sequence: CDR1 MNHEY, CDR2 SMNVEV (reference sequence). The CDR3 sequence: CASSLTGGPDTQYF. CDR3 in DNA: TGTGCCAGCAGTTTGACAGGGGGCCCAGATACGCAGTATTTT.

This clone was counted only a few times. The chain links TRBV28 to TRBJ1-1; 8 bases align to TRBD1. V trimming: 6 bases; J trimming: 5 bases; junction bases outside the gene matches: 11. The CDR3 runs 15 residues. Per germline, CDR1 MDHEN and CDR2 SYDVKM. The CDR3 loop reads CASRSPGGSTTEAFF. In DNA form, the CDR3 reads TGTGCCAGCAGGTCCCCAGGGGGCAGCACGACTGAAGCTTTCTTT.

As DNA, the CDR3 is TGTGCTAGTGGTTTTGGATCCGACAGGGTTTACGAGCAGTACTTC. As protein: CASGFGSDRVYEQYF. The rearrangement joins TRBV12-5 to TRBJ2-7, with 7 bases lining up with TRBD1. The CDR3 totals 15 residues. Trimming at V came to 3 bases and at J to 4 bases, leaving 9 bases not matched to a gene. Germline V gene data show CDR1 as LGHNT and CDR2 as FRNRAP.

CDR3 loop: CASSSGSRGLSPLHF. DNA of the CDR3: TGTGCCAGCAGCTCAGGGTCCAGGGGTCTCTCACCCCTCCACTTT. V and J are TRBV9 and TRBJ1-6; D may be TRBD1 (6 bases). Trimming left V 4 bases short and J 10 bases short, with 18 bases between. CDR1 and CDR2 from the germline V gene are SGDLS and YYNGEE. CDR3 length: 15 amino acids.

CDR3 DNA sequence: TGTGCCATCAGTGAGTCGTGGGGGCAGGGGTATGGCTACACCTTC. Translation: CAISESWGQGYGYTF. The chain links TRBV10-3 to TRBJ1-2; possible D gene TRBD1, 6 bases. Germline CDR1 and CDR2: ENHRY and SYGVKD. The CDR3 consists of 15 residues. V lost 0 bases to trimming and J lost 5 bases, with 13 bases between them.

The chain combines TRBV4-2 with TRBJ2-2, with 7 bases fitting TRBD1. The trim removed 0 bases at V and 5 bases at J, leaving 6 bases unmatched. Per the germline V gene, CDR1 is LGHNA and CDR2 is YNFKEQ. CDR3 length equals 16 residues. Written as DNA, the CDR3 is TGTGCCAGCAGCCAAGAAACACAGGGGAATACCGGGGAGCTGTTTTTT. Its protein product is CASSQETQGNTGELFF.

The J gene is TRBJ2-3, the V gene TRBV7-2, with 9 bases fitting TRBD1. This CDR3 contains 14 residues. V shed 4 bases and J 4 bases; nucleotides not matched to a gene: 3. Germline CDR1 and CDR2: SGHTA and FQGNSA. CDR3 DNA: TGTGCCAGCAGCTCTAGGACAGGGGCAGATACGCAGTATTTT. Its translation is CASSSRTGADTQYF.

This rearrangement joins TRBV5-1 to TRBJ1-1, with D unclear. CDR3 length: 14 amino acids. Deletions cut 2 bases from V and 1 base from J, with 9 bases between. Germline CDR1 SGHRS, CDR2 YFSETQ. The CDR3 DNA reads TGCGCCAGCAGCTTAGCACAGACGAACACTGAAGCTTTCTTT. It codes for CASSLAQTNTEAFF.

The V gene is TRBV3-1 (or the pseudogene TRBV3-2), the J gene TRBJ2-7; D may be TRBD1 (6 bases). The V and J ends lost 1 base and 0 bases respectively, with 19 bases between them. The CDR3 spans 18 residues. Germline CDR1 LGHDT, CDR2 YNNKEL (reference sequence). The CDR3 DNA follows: TGTGCCAGCAGCCAAGGAGGGACACCAGGCGCTAGCTCCTACGAGCAGTACTTC. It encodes CASSQGGTPGASSYEQYF.

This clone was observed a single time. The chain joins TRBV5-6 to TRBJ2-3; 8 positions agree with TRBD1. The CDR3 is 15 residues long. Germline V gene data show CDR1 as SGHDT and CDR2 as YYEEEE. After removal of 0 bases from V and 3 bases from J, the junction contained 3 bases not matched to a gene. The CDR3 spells CASSLVTGGTDTQYF. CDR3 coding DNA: TGTGCCAGCAGCTTGGTAACAGGGGGAACAGATACGCAGTATTTT.

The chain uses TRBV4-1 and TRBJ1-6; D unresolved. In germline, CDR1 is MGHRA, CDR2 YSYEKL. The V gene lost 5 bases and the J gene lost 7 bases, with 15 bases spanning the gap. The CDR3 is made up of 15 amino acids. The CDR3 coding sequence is TGCGCCAGCAGCTGGGGAGGGCAAGAGAATTCACCCCTCCACTTT. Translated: CASSWGGQENSPLHF.

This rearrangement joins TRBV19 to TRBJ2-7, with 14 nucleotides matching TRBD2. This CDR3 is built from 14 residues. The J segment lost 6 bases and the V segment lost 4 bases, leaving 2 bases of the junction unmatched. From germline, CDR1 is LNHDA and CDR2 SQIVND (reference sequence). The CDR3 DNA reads TGTGCCAGTAGTACGGGACTAGCGGGAGTCGAGCAGTACTTC. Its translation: CASSTGLAGVEQYF.

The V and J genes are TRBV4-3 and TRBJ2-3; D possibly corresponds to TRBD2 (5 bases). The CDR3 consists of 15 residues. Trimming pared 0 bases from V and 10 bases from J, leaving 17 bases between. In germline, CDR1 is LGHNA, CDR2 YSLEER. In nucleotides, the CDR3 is TGCGCCAGCAGCCAAGATCAAAGCGGACCTCGGGCGCAGTATTTT. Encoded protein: CASSQDQSGPRAQYF.

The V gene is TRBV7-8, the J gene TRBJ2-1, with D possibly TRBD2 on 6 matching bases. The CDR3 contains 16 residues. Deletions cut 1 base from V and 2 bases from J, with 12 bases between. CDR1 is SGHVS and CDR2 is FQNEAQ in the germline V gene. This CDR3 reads CASSLVLAPPYNEQFF. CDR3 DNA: TGTGCCAGCAGCTTAGTACTAGCTCCCCCCTACAATGAGCAGTTCTTC.

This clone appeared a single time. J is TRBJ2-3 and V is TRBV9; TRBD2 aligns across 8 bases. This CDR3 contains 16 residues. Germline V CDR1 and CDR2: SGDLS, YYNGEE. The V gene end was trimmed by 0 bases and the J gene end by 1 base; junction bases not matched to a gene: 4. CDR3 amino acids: CASSVGAGGGTDTQYF. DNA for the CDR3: TGTGCCAGCAGCGTAGGGGCGGGAGGAGGCACAGATACGCAGTATTTT.

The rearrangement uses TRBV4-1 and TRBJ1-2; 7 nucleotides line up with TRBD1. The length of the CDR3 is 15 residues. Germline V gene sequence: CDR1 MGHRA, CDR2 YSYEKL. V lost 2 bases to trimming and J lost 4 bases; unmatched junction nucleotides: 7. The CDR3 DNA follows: TGCGCCAGCAGCCAACTAGGGGGCGTTAGCTATGGCTACACCTTC. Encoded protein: CASSQLGGVSYGYTF.

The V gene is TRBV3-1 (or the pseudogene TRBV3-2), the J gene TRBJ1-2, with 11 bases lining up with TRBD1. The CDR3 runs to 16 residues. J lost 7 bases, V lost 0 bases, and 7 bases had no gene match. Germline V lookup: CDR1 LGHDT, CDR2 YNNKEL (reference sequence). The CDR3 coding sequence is TGTGCCAGCAGCCAAGATTGGGACAGGGGGTCGGCTGGCTACACCTTC. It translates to CASSQDWDRGSAGYTF.

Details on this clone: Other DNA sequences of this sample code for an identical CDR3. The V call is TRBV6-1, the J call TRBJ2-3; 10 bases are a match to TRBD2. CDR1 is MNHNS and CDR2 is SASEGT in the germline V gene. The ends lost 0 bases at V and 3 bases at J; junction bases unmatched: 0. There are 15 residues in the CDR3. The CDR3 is CASSEAAGGTDTQYF. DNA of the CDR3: TGTGCCAGCAGTGAAGCAGCGGGAGGGACAGATACGCAGTATTTT.

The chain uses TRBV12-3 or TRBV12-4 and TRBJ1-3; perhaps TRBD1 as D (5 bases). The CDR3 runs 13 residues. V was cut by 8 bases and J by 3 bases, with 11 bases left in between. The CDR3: CASVWTLGNTIYF. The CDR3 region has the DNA TGTGCCAGCGTTTGGACACTTGGAAACACCATATATTTT.

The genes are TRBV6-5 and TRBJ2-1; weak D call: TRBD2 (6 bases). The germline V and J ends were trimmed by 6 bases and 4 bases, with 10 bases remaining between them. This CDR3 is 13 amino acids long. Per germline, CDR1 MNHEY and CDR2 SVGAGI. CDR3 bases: TGTGCCAGCAGCGCCGGGGGTTACAATGAGCAGTTCTTC. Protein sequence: CASSAGGYNEQFF.

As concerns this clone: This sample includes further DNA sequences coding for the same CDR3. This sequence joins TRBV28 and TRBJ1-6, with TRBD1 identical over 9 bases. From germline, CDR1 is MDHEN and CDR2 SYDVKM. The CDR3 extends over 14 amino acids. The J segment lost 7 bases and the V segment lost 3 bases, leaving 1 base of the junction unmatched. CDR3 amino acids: CASSLGQGNSPLHF. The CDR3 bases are TGTGCCAGCAGTTTGGGACAGGGAAATTCACCCCTCCACTTT.

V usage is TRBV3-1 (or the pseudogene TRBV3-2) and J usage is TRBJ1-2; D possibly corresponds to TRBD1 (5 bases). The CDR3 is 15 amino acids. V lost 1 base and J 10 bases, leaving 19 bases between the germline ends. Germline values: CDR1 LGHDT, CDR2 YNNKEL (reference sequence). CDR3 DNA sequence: TGTGCCAGCAGCCAAGCATCGGGGCTGGGGGGTGTCTACACCTTC. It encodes CASSQASGLGGVYTF.

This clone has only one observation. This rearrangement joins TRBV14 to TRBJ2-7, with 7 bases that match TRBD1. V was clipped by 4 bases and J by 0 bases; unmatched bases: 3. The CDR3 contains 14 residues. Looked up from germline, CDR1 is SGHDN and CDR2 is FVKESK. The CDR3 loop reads CASSPHRGSYEQYF. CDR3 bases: TGTGCCAGCAGCCCTCACAGGGGCTCCTACGAGCAGTACTTC.

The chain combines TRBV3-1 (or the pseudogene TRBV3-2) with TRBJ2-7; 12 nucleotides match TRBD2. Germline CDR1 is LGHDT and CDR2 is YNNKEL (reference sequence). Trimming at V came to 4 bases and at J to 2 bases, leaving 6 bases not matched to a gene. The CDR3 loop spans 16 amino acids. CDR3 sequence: CASSPRTSGETYEQYF. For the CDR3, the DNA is TGTGCCAGCAGCCCTAGGACTAGCGGGGAAACCTACGAGCAGTACTTC.

The CDR3 region has the DNA TGTGCCAGCAGACGACATATGAACACTGAAGCTTTCTTT. This translates into CASRRHMNTEAFF. The chain carries TRBV6-5 and TRBJ1-1; no reliable D call. Trimming took off 6 bases at V and 0 bases at J, with 8 bases between the two ends. CDR3 size: 13 residues. CDR1 is MNHEY, CDR2 SVGAGI, per germline.

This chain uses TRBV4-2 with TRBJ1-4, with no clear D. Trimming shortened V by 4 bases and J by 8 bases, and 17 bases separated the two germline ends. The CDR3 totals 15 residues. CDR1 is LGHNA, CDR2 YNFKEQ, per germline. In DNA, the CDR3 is TGTGCCAGCAGCCCGATCGGAGATGGAGGGGAAAAACTGTTTTTT. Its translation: CASSPIGDGGEKLFF.